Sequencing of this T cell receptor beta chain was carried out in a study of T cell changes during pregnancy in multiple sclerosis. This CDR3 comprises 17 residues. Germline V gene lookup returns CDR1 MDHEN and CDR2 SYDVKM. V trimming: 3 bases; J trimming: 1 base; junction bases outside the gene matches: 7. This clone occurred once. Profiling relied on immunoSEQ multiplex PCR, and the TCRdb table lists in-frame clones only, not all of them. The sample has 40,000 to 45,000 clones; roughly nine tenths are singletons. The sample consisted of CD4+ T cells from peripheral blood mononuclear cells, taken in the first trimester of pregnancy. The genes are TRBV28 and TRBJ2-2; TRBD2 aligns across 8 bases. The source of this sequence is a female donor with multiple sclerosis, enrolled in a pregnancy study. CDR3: CASSFPGLVLNTGELFF. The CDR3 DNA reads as TGTGCCAGCAGTTTCCCGGGACTAGTCTTGAACACCGGGGAGCTGTTTTTT.